Presented here are 3 T cell receptor beta chains from one specimen sequenced in a study of Ad26.COV2.S vaccination and SARS-CoV-2 variants. The treatment denotes: approximately 18 received Ad26.COV2.S at low or high dose, single or two shots; about 5 received placebo; per-sample allocation not given. All samples were drawn on day 63, counting from the first vaccine or placebo injection. The repertoire was sequenced with immunoSEQ multiplex PCR; TCRdb's copy has only in-frame clones and lacks some. The data contain some 340,000 clones, about 85% of them singletons. Sequencing used peripheral blood, obtained in a trial of Ad26.COV2.S vaccine versus placebo. These receptors were collected from a person aged 18 to 59 who received the Ad26.COV2.S COVID-19 vaccine or a placebo.

This chain uses TRBV19 with TRBJ1-3, with 9 bases aligning to TRBD1. This CDR3 contains 16 residues. With 4 bases clipped from V and 2 bases from J, the junction kept 6 bases outside the gene matches. Germline V gene data show CDR1 as LNHDA and CDR2 as SQIVND (reference sequence). The CDR3 sequence: CASSTPGQGPGNTIYF. CDR3 DNA: TGTGCCAGTAGTACTCCGGGACAGGGCCCTGGAAACACCATATATTTT.

Only one count was recorded for this clone. The chain combines TRBV3-1 (or the pseudogene TRBV3-2) with TRBJ1-2; 8 bases map to TRBD1. Germline V gene sequence: CDR1 LGHDT, CDR2 YNNKEL (reference sequence). After removal of 5 bases from V and 10 bases from J, the junction contained 12 bases not matched to a gene. This CDR3 comprises 14 residues. CDR3 protein: CASSGRDRREDYTF. CDR3 nucleotides: TGTGCCAGCAGCGGCCGGGACAGGAGGGAGGACTACACCTTC.

This rearrangement joins TRBV30 to TRBJ1-5; maybe TRBD1 (6 bases). V lost 2 bases and J 2 bases, leaving 16 bases between the germline ends. In germline, CDR1 is GTSNPN, CDR2 SVGIG (reference sequence). There are 16 residues in the CDR3. In DNA, the CDR3 is TGTGCCTGGAGTCTGGGGAGGGGACAAGGCAATCAGCCCCAGCATTTT. It codes for CAWSLGRGQGNQPQHF.